What follows are 32 T cell receptor beta chains derived from one specimen sequenced in a study of T cell responses to AZD1222 COVID-19 vaccine. This table comes from immunoSEQ multiplex PCR, and its TCRdb copy is limited to in-frame clones, with some not included. The data contain 130,000 or so clones, 89% of them singletons. The source material was peripheral blood, sampled 28 days after the second AZD1222 dose. All receptors come from an adult who received the AZD1222 COVID-19 vaccine.

In this sample, this clone turned up once. The chain uses TRBV18 and TRBJ1-3; TRBD1 agrees at 9 bases. Per germline, CDR1 KGHSH and CDR2 LQKENI. With 6 bases clipped from V and 4 bases from J, the junction kept 7 bases outside the gene matches. This CDR3 has 15 amino acids. The CDR3 DNA follows: TGTGCCAGCTCTCCAACAGGGGGCGCGGGAAACACCATATATTTT. Amino acids: CASSPTGGAGNTIYF.

The rearrangement joins TRBV7-9 to TRBJ1-5, with 7 bases that match TRBD1. The germline V gene has CDR1 SEHNR and CDR2 FQNEAQ (reference sequence). The CDR3 runs to 13 residues. Trimming at V came to 6 bases and at J to 4 bases, leaving 3 bases not matched to a gene. The CDR3 loop is CASSGTANQPQHF. DNA of the CDR3: TGTGCCAGCAGTGGGACAGCAAATCAGCCCCAGCATTTT.

DNA of the CDR3: TGTGCCAGTAGTATAGTAGACGGGGTCTATGGCTACACCTTC. It translates to CASSIVDGVYGYTF. V and J are TRBV19 and TRBJ1-2, with no clear D. V lost 1 base and J 4 bases, leaving 10 bases between the germline ends. Per the germline V gene, CDR1 is LNHDA and CDR2 is SQIVND (reference sequence). This CDR3 is built from 14 residues. The full variable domain, completed using reference TRBV19 and TRBJ1-2, is DGGITQSPKYLFRKEGQNVTLSCEQNLNHDAMYWYRQDPGQGLRLIYYSQIVNDFQKGDIAEGYSVSREKKESFPLTVTSAQKNPTAFYLCASSIVDGVYGYTFGSGTRLTVV.

This clone was seen just once. This rearrangement joins TRBV6-5 to TRBJ2-7; 13 positions agree with TRBD2. J was trimmed by 3 bases and V by 4 bases; bases with no gene match: 6. The germline gives CDR1 MNHEY, CDR2 SVGAGI. The CDR3 runs to 16 residues. CDR3: CASSSQTSGRLYEQYF. The CDR3 region has the DNA TGTGCCAGCAGTTCACAGACTAGCGGGAGGCTCTACGAGCAGTACTTC.

This chain joins TRBV25-1 and TRBJ1-2; D perhaps matches TRBD1 (6 bases). This CDR3 comprises 16 residues. CDR1 MGHDK and CDR2 SYGVNS come from the germline V gene. V shed 1 base and J shed 6 bases, with 18 bases lying between them. CDR3 region: CASSEWALQGRDGYTF. The DNA of the CDR3 is TGTGCCAGCAGTGAATGGGCTTTACAGGGTCGGGATGGCTACACCTTC.

This chain joins TRBV7-9 and TRBJ1-1; tentatively, D is TRBD1 (5 bases). The CDR3 is 15 residues long. Germline V gene data show CDR1 as SEHNR and CDR2 as FQNEAQ (reference sequence). Trimming took 3 bases from V and 1 from J, leaving 12 bases between them. CDR3 coding DNA: TGTGCCAGCAGCTTCAGGGTAGGAGGGAACACTGAAGCTTTCTTT. Amino acids: CASSFRVGGNTEAFF.

This sequence joins TRBV30 and TRBJ1-6; D uncertain. The CDR3 consists of 12 residues. Germline assignment: CDR1 GTSNPN and CDR2 SVGIG (reference sequence). The V end was cut by 4 bases, the J end by 13 bases, with 14 bases between. In nucleotides, the CDR3 is TGTGCCTGGACTGGGGAATTGGGGCCCCTCCACTTT. Translated: CAWTGELGPLHF.

The chain is built from TRBV12-5 and TRBJ1-2; D ambiguous. The CDR3 covers 13 residues. Germline CDR1 reads LGHNT; CDR2 reads FRNRAP. V lost 0 bases and J lost 8, with 10 bases in between. In DNA, the CDR3 is TGTGCTAGTGGTTTGGTCGGTGGGATCGGCTACACCTTC. Encoded protein: CASGLVGGIGYTF.

CDR3 DNA sequence: TGTGCCAGTAGTATACTAGCGAACACAGATACGCAGTATTTT. Translated: CASSILANTDTQYF. This chain connects TRBV19 to TRBJ2-3, with D perhaps matching TRBD2 (6 bases). CDR1 and CDR2 from the germline V gene are LNHDA and SQIVND (reference sequence). The V end was cut by 2 bases, the J end by 2 bases, with 8 bases between. The CDR3 is 14 amino acids. Filled out from reference TRBV19 and TRBJ2-3, the complete variable domain reads DGGITQSPKYLFRKEGQNVTLSCEQNLNHDAMYWYRQDPGQGLRLIYYSQIVNDFQKGDIAEGYSVSREKKESFPLTVTSAQKNPTAFYLCASSILANTDTQYFGPGTRLTVL.

This chain connects TRBV6-5 to TRBJ2-7; 10 bases align to TRBD2. Germline values: CDR1 MNHEY, CDR2 SVGAGI. The CDR3 covers 14 residues. The V and J ends lost 10 bases and 2 bases, in that order; junction bases with no gene match: 8. The CDR3 reads CATAPGLATYEQYF. CDR3 in DNA: TGTGCCACCGCGCCGGGACTAGCGACCTACGAGCAGTACTTC.

V gene TRBV27 combines with J gene TRBJ2-7; 7 bases are shared with TRBD1. V was clipped by 6 bases and J by 0 bases; unmatched bases: 5. Per germline, CDR1 MNHEY and CDR2 SMNVEV (reference sequence). This CDR3 contains 14 residues. CDR3 in DNA: TGTGCCAGCAGCCCGACAGGGCTCTCCTACGAGCAGTACTTC. This sequence encodes CASSPTGLSYEQYF.

The chain couples TRBV14 to TRBJ1-6; no clear D gene. Per germline, CDR1 SGHDN and CDR2 FVKESK. The CDR3 loop spans 15 amino acids. Trimming removed 0 bases from V and 9 bases from J, with 12 bases in between. This CDR3 is CASSQDHHNASPLHF. The CDR3 DNA is TGTGCCAGCAGCCAAGATCATCACAACGCTTCACCCCTCCACTTT. The full variable domain, its missing parts supplied by reference TRBV14 and TRBJ1-6, is EAGVTQFPSHSVIEKGQTVTLRCDPISGHDNLYWYRRVMGKEIKFLLHFVKESKQDESGMPNNRFLAERTGGTYSTLKVQPAELEDSGVYFCASSQDHHNASPLHFGNGTRLTVT.

The chain combines TRBV25-1 with TRBJ2-5; unclear D gene. In germline, CDR1 is MGHDK, CDR2 SYGVNS. The CDR3 has 13 residues. The V end was cut by 2 bases, the J end by 7 bases, with 11 bases between. Here the CDR3 reads CASSEPGLGTQYF. CDR3 in DNA: TGTGCCAGCAGTGAACCGGGTCTGGGGACCCAGTACTTC. The entire variable domain, with the rest obtained from reference TRBV25-1 and TRBJ2-5, is as follows: EADIYQTPRYLVIGTGKKITLECSQTMGHDKMYWYQQDPGMELHLIHYSYGVNSTEKGDLSSESTVSRIRTEHFPLTLESARPSHTSQYLCASSEPGLGTQYFGPGTRLLVL.

The chain joins TRBV18 to TRBJ2-1, with 10 bases lining up with TRBD2. The CDR3 has 16 amino acids. The ends lost 5 bases at V and 9 bases at J; junction bases unmatched: 13. The germline gives CDR1 KGHSH, CDR2 LQKENI. CDR3 in amino acids: CASSSRLAGPGGEQFF. CDR3 bases: TGTGCCAGCTCAAGTAGACTAGCGGGTCCGGGGGGTGAGCAGTTCTTC.

The chain is built from TRBV30 and TRBJ1-2; tentative D call: TRBD1 (6 bases). Per germline, CDR1 GTSNPN and CDR2 SVGIG (reference sequence). This CDR3 comprises 17 residues. Trimming removed 0 bases from V and 2 bases from J, with 19 bases in between. CDR3 DNA sequence: TGTGCCTGGAGTGTACTTTTCCTCGGGGGCCTGAACTATGGCTACACCTTC. This encodes CAWSVLFLGGLNYGYTF.

The chain joins TRBV5-1 to TRBJ1-2; TRBD1 is a possible D gene (5 bases). Between the trimmed V and J ends, which lost 2 bases and 8 bases, there was a span of 16 bases. This CDR3 has 14 amino acids. CDR1 SGHRS and CDR2 YFSETQ come from the germline V gene. CDR3 in DNA: TGCGCCAGCAGCTTAGGACATAGGGGTCACGGCTACACCTTC. This translates into CASSLGHRGHGYTF.

The rearrangement uses TRBV6-1 and TRBJ2-7, with TRBD1 as a possible D gene (5 bases). This CDR3 comprises 16 residues. CDR1 is MNHNS, CDR2 SASEGT, per germline. Trimming took 1 base from V and 2 from J, leaving 15 bases between them. The CDR3 coding sequence is TGTGCCAGCAGTGAAGGGGGCACTCCCTTGGCCTACGAGCAGTACTTC. It is translated as CASSEGGTPLAYEQYF.

This clone turned up a few times. This chain joins TRBV13 and TRBJ2-1; 8 nucleotides align to TRBD2. J was trimmed by 10 bases and V by 5 bases; bases with no gene match: 10. From germline, CDR1 is PRHDT and CDR2 FYEKMQ (reference sequence). The CDR3 is 14 amino acids. The CDR3 DNA is TGTGCCAGCAGCCCAATAAGCGGGGGCCGCGAGCAGTTCTTC. Encoded protein: CASSPISGGREQFF.

This chain joins TRBV11-3 and TRBJ2-7; 7 bases are a match to TRBD1. Unmatched junction bases numbered 6, after V lost 5 bases and J lost 2 bases. The germline V gene has CDR1 SGHNT and CDR2 YENEEA. This CDR3 spans 14 amino acids. The CDR3 bases are TGTGCCAGCAGCCACAGGGGCCTGACCTACGAGCAGTACTTC. Residues: CASSHRGLTYEQYF.

This chain uses TRBV24-1 with TRBJ2-5; no clear D. The CDR3 is made up of 12 amino acids. Trimming removed 2 bases from V and 5 bases from J, with 5 bases in between. Germline loops: CDR1 KGHDR, CDR2 SFDVKD. The CDR3 DNA reads as TGTGCCACCAGTGATTCCCAGGAGACCCAGTACTTC. Its translation is CATSDSQETQYF.

V and J are TRBV24-1 and TRBJ2-3, with unresolved D. CDR1 and CDR2 (germline): KGHDR, SFDVKD. V was trimmed by 5 bases and J by 4 bases, leaving 9 bases between them. This CDR3 has 13 amino acids. CDR3 amino acids: CATSVPGADTQYF. In DNA, the CDR3 is TGTGCCACCAGTGTTCCTGGAGCAGATACGCAGTATTTT.

This chain uses TRBV6-5 with TRBJ2-1; 8 positions match TRBD1. Germline CDR1 MNHEY, CDR2 SVGAGI. The CDR3 covers 15 residues. V dropped 8 bases and J dropped 6; count of bases not matched to a gene: 12. CDR3 coding DNA: TGTGCCAGCGCAAGGGGCGGACAGGGAAGCAATGAGCAGTTCTTC. Residues: CASARGGQGSNEQFF.

The rearrangement links TRBV9 to TRBJ1-1; D is perhaps TRBD1 (6 bases). The CDR3 extends over 14 amino acids. With 3 bases removed from V and 5 bases from J, the gap between germline ends came to 14 bases. From germline, CDR1 is SGDLS and CDR2 YYNGEE. The CDR3 bases are TGTGCCAGCAGCGCCGACCTAGGGGGAACTGAAGCTTTCTTT. Encoded protein: CASSADLGGTEAFF.

The CDR3 DNA reads as TGTGCCAGCAGCTTAGGCCTGCTAGGGTCGCTCTCCTACGAGCAGTACTTC. The encoded protein is CASSLGLLGSLSYEQYF. This rearrangement joins TRBV7-6 to TRBJ2-7; D gene ambiguous. V was trimmed by 1 base and J by 0 bases, leaving 16 bases between them. CDR1 and CDR2 (germline): SGHVS, FNYEAQ. The CDR3 runs 17 residues.

The chain uses TRBV7-3 and TRBJ2-1; TRBD2 aligns across 7 bases. Germline trimming cut 5 bases from V and 9 bases from J; bases unmatched to any gene: 10. Germline assignment: CDR1 SGHTA and CDR2 FQGTGA. The CDR3 runs 14 residues. DNA of the CDR3: TGTGCCAGCAGCCCGCAGAGCGGGGCCGGTGAGCAGTTCTTC. The encoded protein is CASSPQSGAGEQFF.

V and J are TRBV18 and TRBJ1-1; D call uncertain. The V and J ends lost 6 bases and 1 base respectively, with 9 bases between them. Germline V lookup: CDR1 KGHSH, CDR2 LQKENI. CDR3 length equals 13 residues. The CDR3, as DNA: TGTGCCAGCTCGCACTCAAAGAACACTGAAGCTTTCTTT. Its translation: CASSHSKNTEAFF.

Details on this clone: One end of the junction varies from germline; a read error may be responsible. The chain joins TRBV6-6 to TRBJ2-2; D uncertain. Germline CDR1 is MNHNY and CDR2 is SVGAGI (reference sequence). The length of the CDR3 is 14 residues. The CDR3: CASIYDSGTGELFF. The CDR3 DNA reads TGTGCCAGCATTTACGACTCGGGCACCGGGGAGCTGTTTTTT.

This chain uses TRBV6-5 with TRBJ1-2; D not certain. Between the trimmed V and J ends, which lost 8 bases and 0 bases, there was a span of 10 bases. This CDR3 spans 13 amino acids. Looked up from germline, CDR1 is MNHEY and CDR2 is SVGAGI. This chain's CDR3 is CASGAGANYGYTF. In DNA, the CDR3 is TGTGCCAGCGGCGCTGGGGCTAACTATGGCTACACCTTC.

The chain couples TRBV4-3 to TRBJ2-1; the match to TRBD2 covers 11 bases. Germline V gene data show CDR1 as LGHNA and CDR2 as YSLEER. The junction had 3 bases not matched to a gene; V was cut back by 0 bases and J by 8 bases. The CDR3 covers 15 residues. DNA of the CDR3: TGCGCCAGCAGCCAAGAGACTAGCGGGGTCTATGAGCAGTTCTTC. It translates to CASSQETSGVYEQFF.

The chain is built from TRBV11-3 and TRBJ2-5; TRBD2 matches at 8 bases. V gave up 5 bases and J gave up 5 bases; unmatched junction bases: 7. The CDR3 contains 14 residues. In germline, CDR1 is SGHNT, CDR2 YENEEA. For the CDR3, the DNA is TGTGCCAGCAGCCCGGGAGGGGAGAGGGAGACCCAGTACTTC. Translation: CASSPGGERETQYF. The entire variable domain, with the rest obtained from reference TRBV11-3 and TRBJ2-5, is as follows: EAGVVQSPRYKIIEKKQPVAFWCNPISGHNTLYWYLQNLGQGPELLIRYENEEAVDDSQLPKDRFSAERLKGVDSTLKIQPAELGDSAVYLCASSPGGERETQYFGPGTRLLVL.

The V call is TRBV5-6, the J call TRBJ2-3, with 12 bases aligning to TRBD2. The CDR3 totals 16 residues. Per germline, CDR1 SGHDT and CDR2 YYEEEE. The V segment lost 5 bases and the J segment 4 bases; nucleotides outside the gene matches: 8. CDR3 in DNA: TGTGCCAGCAGTCAATCGGGACTAGCGGGCCCAGATACGCAGTATTTT. This encodes CASSQSGLAGPDTQYF.

The CDR3, as DNA: TGTGCCAGCAGCCCTTGGACTAGCGGGAGGGCCAGGTCCTACAATGAGCAGTTCTTC. It yields the protein CASSPWTSGRARSYNEQFF. The chain combines TRBV7-9 with TRBJ2-1; 15 nucleotides line up with TRBD2. The CDR3 is 19 amino acids. The V gene's germline CDR1 is SEHNR and CDR2 FQNEAQ (reference sequence). The trim removed 5 bases at V and 1 base at J, leaving 9 bases unmatched.